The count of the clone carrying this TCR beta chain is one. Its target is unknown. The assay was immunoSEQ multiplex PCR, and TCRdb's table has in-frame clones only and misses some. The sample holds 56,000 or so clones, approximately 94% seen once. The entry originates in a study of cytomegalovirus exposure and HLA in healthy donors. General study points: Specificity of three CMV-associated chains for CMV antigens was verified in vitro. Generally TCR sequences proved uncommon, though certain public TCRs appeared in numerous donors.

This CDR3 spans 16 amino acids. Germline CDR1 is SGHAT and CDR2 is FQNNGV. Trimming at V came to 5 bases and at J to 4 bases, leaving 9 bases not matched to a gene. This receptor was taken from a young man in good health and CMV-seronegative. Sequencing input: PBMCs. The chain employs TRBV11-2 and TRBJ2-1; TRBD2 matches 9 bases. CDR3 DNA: TGTGCCAGCAGCAGGATAGCGGGAGACATTTACAATGAGCAGTTCTTC. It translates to CASSRIAGDIYNEQFF.